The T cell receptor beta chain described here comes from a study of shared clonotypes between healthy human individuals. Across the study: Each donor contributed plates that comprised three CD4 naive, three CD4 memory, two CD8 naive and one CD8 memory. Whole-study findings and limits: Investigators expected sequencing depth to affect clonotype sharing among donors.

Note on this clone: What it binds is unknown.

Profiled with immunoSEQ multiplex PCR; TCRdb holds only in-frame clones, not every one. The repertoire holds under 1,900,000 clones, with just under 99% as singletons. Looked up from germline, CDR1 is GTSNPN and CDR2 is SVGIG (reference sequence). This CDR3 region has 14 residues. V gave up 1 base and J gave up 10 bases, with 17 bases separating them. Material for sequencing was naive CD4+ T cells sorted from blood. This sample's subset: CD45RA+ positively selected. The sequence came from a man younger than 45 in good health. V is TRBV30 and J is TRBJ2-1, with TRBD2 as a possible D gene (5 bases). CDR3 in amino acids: CAWSDMREGTEQFF. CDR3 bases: TGTGCCTGGAGTGATATGCGTGAGGGCACCGAGCAGTTCTTC.